The 26 T cell receptor beta chains below were found in one sample sequenced in a study of shared clonotypes between healthy human individuals (dated by TCRdb to 2018 to 2021). The protocol used for the library was the immunoSEQ multiplex PCR assay. Sourced from immuneACCESS, this table was stored by TCRdb with only in-frame sequences that have V and J called. A share of the clones is absent; for the studies checked, an unresolved V gene accounts for under half, and the remainder has no known explanation. The sample data list 2 million to 2.5 million clones, and 85% to 95% of these were observed just once. The ten biggest clones cover 0.37% of the sample. Sequencing used naive CD4+ T cells from PBMCs. The sample's cell subset or site label is to be understood as: CD45RA+ positively selected. Receptors originate from a man between 18 and 35 years old in good health. Some clones in this sample may be carry-over from other donors' samples.

Only one count was recorded for this clone. The chain joins TRBV7-8 to TRBJ2-3; D gene ambiguous. Trimming removed 7 bases at V and 3 bases at J, with 8 bases between. Looked up from germline, CDR1 is SGHVS and CDR2 is FQNEAQ. The CDR3 covers 12 residues. The CDR3 sequence: CASTPLTDTQYF. The CDR3 DNA reads TGTGCCAGCACCCCTCTGACAGATACGCAGTATTTT. Supplemented by reference TRBV7-8 and TRBJ2-3, the full variable domain reads GAGVSQSPRYKVAKRGQDVALRCDPISGHVSLFWYQQALGQGPEFLTYFQNEAQLDKSGLPSDRFFAERPEGSVSTLKIQRTQQEDSAVYLCASTPLTDTQYFGPGTRLTVL.

The genes are TRBV28 and TRBJ1-5; a weak D match, TRBD1 (6 bases). CDR3 length equals 17 residues. The V and J ends lost 6 bases and 0 bases respectively, with 18 bases between them. Germline loops: CDR1 MDHEN, CDR2 SYDVKM. CDR3 bases: TGTGCCAGCAGCTCGGGTAGGGGGGTCTATAGCAATCAGCCCCAGCATTTT. This encodes CASSSGRGVYSNQPQHF. Using reference TRBV28 and TRBJ1-5 for the parts outside the CDR3, the full variable domain is DVKVTQSSRYLVKRTGEKVFLECVQDMDHENMFWYRQDPGLGLRLIYFSYDVKMKEKGDIPEGYSVSREKKERFSLILESASTNQTSMYLCASSSGRGVYSNQPQHFGDGTRLSIL.

V and J are TRBV5-5 and TRBJ2-7; maybe TRBD2 (5 bases). The germline CDR1 and CDR2 sequences are SGHKS and YYEKEE (reference sequence). This CDR3 spans 15 amino acids. Trimming stripped 0 bases from V and 2 bases from J, with 12 bases between. Here the CDR3 DNA reads TGTGCCAGCAGCTTGGGCGCGGGCCTCACCTACGAGCAGTACTTC. Translation gives CASSLGAGLTYEQYF.

This sequence joins TRBV5-1 and TRBJ2-5, with a tentative D call TRBD1 (6 bases). Trimming left V 4 bases short and J 5 bases short, with 12 bases between. Germline lookup yields CDR1 SGHRS and CDR2 YFSETQ. The CDR3 loop spans 13 amino acids. The CDR3 DNA is TGCGCCAGCAGCGCCGGACAGAGGGAGACCCAGTACTTC. This codes for CASSAGQRETQYF.

This clone occurred once. The gene calls are TRBV5-1 and TRBJ1-3; a weak D match, TRBD1 (5 bases). The CDR3 covers 12 residues. CDR1 and CDR2 (germline): SGHRS, YFSETQ. V was shortened by 5 bases and J by 10 bases, with 13 bases between the two germline ends. The CDR3, as DNA: TGCGCCAGCAGTACCGGGGGTACGACCATATATTTT. As protein: CASSTGGTTIYF.

V is TRBV13 and J is TRBJ2-7; 7 nucleotides agree with TRBD2. The CDR3 extends over 16 amino acids. J gave up 5 bases and V 5 bases, and 15 bases lay outside the gene matches. CDR1 is PRHDT and CDR2 is FYEKMQ in the germline V gene (reference sequence). DNA for the CDR3: TGTGCCAGCAGCCCCCAGGAGGGGACTAATTTCAACGAGCAGTACTTC. It specifies CASSPQEGTNFNEQYF.

The rearrangement uses TRBV7-2 and TRBJ2-7; 8 bases line up with TRBD2. The CDR3 is 15 residues long. V shed 3 bases, J shed 3 bases, and the junction held 7 bases outside the gene matches. Germline V gene lookup returns CDR1 SGHTA and CDR2 FQGNSA. The CDR3 DNA reads TGTGCCAGCAGCTTTGCAGCGGGAGAATTCTACGAGCAGTACTTC. As protein: CASSFAAGEFYEQYF. The complete variable domain, with remaining parts taken from reference TRBV7-2 and TRBJ2-7, reads GAGVSQSPSNKVTEKGKDVELRCDPISGHTALYWYRQSLGQGLEFLIYFQGNSAPDKSGLPSDRFSAERTGGSVSTLTIQRTQQEDSAVYLCASSFAAGEFYEQYFGPGTRLTVT.

The chain uses TRBV5-4 and TRBJ2-1; the D gene is possibly TRBD1 (7 bases). Germline loops: CDR1 SGHNT, CDR2 YYREEE (reference sequence). The ends were cut back, 4 bases at V and 6 bases at J, with 23 bases in the middle. The CDR3 length is 17 residues. The CDR3 spells CASSHPGVGQERNEQFF. The CDR3 DNA reads as TGTGCCAGCAGCCATCCGGGGGTAGGACAGGAGCGCAATGAGCAGTTCTTC.

The chain recombines TRBV9 with TRBJ2-3; 8 positions match TRBD1. In germline, CDR1 is SGDLS, CDR2 YYNGEE. The V and J ends lost 3 bases and 0 bases, in that order; junction bases with no gene match: 3. This CDR3 has 15 residues. The CDR3 region has the DNA TGTGCCAGCAGCGGACAGGGGCGAAGCACAGATACGCAGTATTTT. As protein: CASSGQGRSTDTQYF. Full variable domain (remainder filled in from reference TRBV9 and TRBJ2-3): DSGVTQTPKHLITATGQRVTLRCSPRSGDLSVYWYQQSLDQGLQFLIQYYNGEERAKGNILERFSAQQFPDLHSELNLSSLELGDSALYFCASSGQGRSTDTQYFGPGTRLTVL.

As regards this clone: This same CDR3 is encoded by further DNA sequences in the sample. The chain has TRBV19 and TRBJ2-1; 12 bases agree with TRBD2. V lost 5 bases and J lost 4; bases outside the gene matches: 6. Germline V lookup: CDR1 LNHDA, CDR2 SQIVND (reference sequence). The CDR3 totals 16 residues. CDR3 DNA: TGTGCCAGTAGTTCCGTCGGGACTAGCGGGTACAATGAGCAGTTCTTC. Protein sequence: CASSSVGTSGYNEQFF. The complete variable domain, with remaining parts taken from reference TRBV19 and TRBJ2-1, reads DGGITQSPKYLFRKEGQNVTLSCEQNLNHDAMYWYRQDPGQGLRLIYYSQIVNDFQKGDIAEGYSVSREKKESFPLTVTSAQKNPTAFYLCASSSVGTSGYNEQFFGPGTRLTVL.

With regard to this clone: The sample holds other DNA sequences that translate to the same CDR3. The V and J genes are TRBV11-2 and TRBJ2-1; D is unresolved. The CDR3 is 15 residues long. Germline lookup yields CDR1 SGHAT and CDR2 FQNNGV. V was clipped by 2 bases and J by 0 bases, with 8 bases between them. DNA for the CDR3: TGTGCCAGCAGCTTAAGTCCAAGCTCCTACAATGAGCAGTTCTTC. This encodes CASSLSPSSYNEQFF.

V usage is TRBV11-2 and J usage is TRBJ2-7; D possibly matches TRBD1 or TRBD2 (5 bases each). Germline V CDR1 and CDR2: SGHAT, FQNNGV. The V end lost 5 bases, the J end lost 3 bases, and 11 bases lay between the germline ends. The CDR3 totals 13 residues. The DNA of the CDR3 is TGTGCCAGCAGCCCCGGGGCCATCTACGAGCAGTACTTC. This encodes CASSPGAIYEQYF.

V is TRBV7-3 and J is TRBJ2-3; D possibly uses TRBD1 or TRBD2 (6 bases each). Germline V CDR1 and CDR2: SGHTA, FQGTGA. V dropped 8 bases and J dropped 8 bases, with 17 bases sitting between them. This CDR3 has 13 amino acids. Here the CDR3 reads CASSTGGDFTQYF. The CDR3 bases are TGTGCCAGCTCAACCGGGGGCGACTTTACGCAGTATTTT.

This chain connects TRBV4-2 to TRBJ2-7; TRBD2 matches 7 bases. This CDR3 is built from 13 residues. V trimming: 3 bases; J trimming: 4 bases; junction bases outside the gene matches: 3. Germline CDR1 is LGHNA and CDR2 is YNFKEQ. CDR3 nucleotides: TGTGCCAGCAGCCAGCCAGCGGGGTACGAGCAGTACTTC. Translated: CASSQPAGYEQYF.

This clone was detected once. The genes are TRBV19 and TRBJ1-4; 12 nucleotides agree with TRBD1. Germline loops: CDR1 LNHDA, CDR2 SQIVND (reference sequence). V was clipped by 4 bases and J by 8 bases; unmatched bases: 5. The CDR3 runs to 15 residues. This chain's CDR3 is CASSKGDRGLEKLFF. CDR3 bases: TGTGCCAGTAGTAAAGGGGACAGGGGGCTCGAAAAACTGTTTTTT.

The genes are TRBV5-1 and TRBJ1-2, with D uncertain. V was shortened by 0 bases and J by 7 bases, with 16 bases between the two germline ends. CDR3 size: 15 residues. Per germline, CDR1 SGHRS and CDR2 YFSETQ. The CDR3 here is CASSLARPGIGGYTF. CDR3 coding DNA: TGCGCCAGCAGCTTGGCCAGGCCGGGGATCGGTGGCTACACCTTC.

This clone appeared a single time. V usage is TRBV18 and J usage is TRBJ2-5, with 7 bases aligning to TRBD1. V lost 1 base to trimming and J lost 2 bases; unmatched junction nucleotides: 4. Looked up from germline, CDR1 is KGHSH and CDR2 is LQKENI. The CDR3 runs to 15 residues. CDR3 in amino acids: CASSPRQGTQETQYF. In DNA form, the CDR3 reads TGTGCCAGCTCACCACGACAGGGAACTCAAGAGACCCAGTACTTC.

As regards this clone: Additional DNA sequences in this sample encode the identical CDR3. The chain joins TRBV5-1 to TRBJ2-1; D is unresolved. The CDR3 totals 16 residues. V shed 0 bases and J shed 0 bases, with 10 bases lying between them. Germline loops: CDR1 SGHRS, CDR2 YFSETQ. CDR3 residues: CASSLADSSSYNEQFF. The CDR3 DNA reads as TGCGCCAGCAGCTTGGCTGACTCTAGCTCCTACAATGAGCAGTTCTTC.

V usage is TRBV28 and J usage is TRBJ2-2; perhaps TRBD2 as D (6 bases). Trimming shortened V by 7 bases and J by 2 bases, and 11 bases separated the two germline ends. The CDR3 is made up of 14 amino acids. Germline V CDR1 and CDR2: MDHEN, SYDVKM. The DNA for the CDR3 is TGTGCCAGCATCGGGAGCGGCAACACCGGGGAGCTGTTTTTT. It is translated as CASIGSGNTGELFF.

The chain has TRBV11-3 and TRBJ2-3; D remains ambiguous. The germline V and J ends were trimmed by 5 bases and 14 bases, with 17 bases remaining between them. CDR1 SGHNT and CDR2 YENEEA come from the germline V gene. CDR3 length: 12 residues. This CDR3 reads CASSPQRDTVYF. CDR3 in DNA: TGTGCCAGCAGCCCTCAACGCGATACGGTGTATTTT.

The chain employs TRBV6-1 and TRBJ1-5; possible D gene TRBD1, 5 bases. The CDR3 is 16 residues long. CDR1 MNHNS and CDR2 SASEGT come from the germline V gene. The V end lost 0 bases, the J end lost 2 bases, and 11 bases lay between the germline ends. The CDR3 DNA reads TGTGCCAGCAGTGAAGCGTTTCGGGGGGGCAATCAGCCCCAGCATTTT. Encoded protein: CASSEAFRGGNQPQHF.

The V call is TRBV4-3, the J call TRBJ1-2; 11 nucleotides agree with TRBD1. The V gene's germline CDR1 is LGHNA and CDR2 YSLEER. This CDR3 is built from 13 residues. Trimming removed 8 bases from V and 8 bases from J; junction bases left unmatched: 7. Written as DNA, the CDR3 is TGCGCCAGCTCGGACAGGGGGCGTAGCGGCTACACCTTC. Translating gives CASSDRGRSGYTF.

The chain joins TRBV25-1 to TRBJ2-5, with TRBD2 identical over 13 bases. Germline CDR1 is MGHDK and CDR2 is SYGVNS. The CDR3 runs 18 residues. Trimming at V came to 4 bases and at J to 0 bases, leaving 8 bases not matched to a gene. CDR3 in DNA: TGTGCCAGCAGTGGGTGGACTAGCGGGAGAGGGTACCAAGAGACCCAGTACTTC. This translates into CASSGWTSGRGYQETQYF.

Remarks on this clone: The sample holds other DNA sequences that translate to the same CDR3. The chain combines TRBV6-5 with TRBJ2-7; 9 bases agree with TRBD1. CDR3 length: 13 amino acids. Trimming at V came to 5 bases and at J to 4 bases, leaving 3 bases not matched to a gene. Germline V gene lookup returns CDR1 MNHEY and CDR2 SVGAGI. In DNA form, the CDR3 reads TGTGCCAGCAGTCGACAGGGGGTGTACGAGCAGTACTTC. As protein: CASSRQGVYEQYF.

The V and J genes are TRBV30 and TRBJ2-7; possibly TRBD1 for D (5 bases). Trimming pared 8 bases from V and 5 bases from J, leaving 16 bases between. The CDR3 runs to 12 residues. In germline, CDR1 is GTSNPN, CDR2 SVGIG (reference sequence). The CDR3 DNA reads as TGTGCCAGTGGGGCAGGGATGGACGAGCAGTACTTC. Translating gives CASGAGMDEQYF.

This clone was recorded once. J is TRBJ2-1 and V is TRBV4-2; TRBD1 agrees at 9 bases. From germline, CDR1 is LGHNA and CDR2 YNFKEQ. Trimming removed 4 bases from V and 7 bases from J; junction bases left unmatched: 5. This CDR3 spans 14 amino acids. CDR3 DNA sequence: TGTGCCAGCAGCCCGGGACAGGGAAGGAATGAGCAGTTCTTC. Amino acid sequence: CASSPGQGRNEQFF.